This T cell receptor beta chain was captured in a study of cytomegalovirus exposure and HLA in healthy donors. A multiplex PCR was run with 60 Vbeta primers and 13 Jbeta primers. The protocol was immunoSEQ multiplex PCR, while the TCRdb copy is restricted to in-frame clones and leaves out a portion. The repertoire consists of over 110,000 clones, with approximately 82% occurring once and the leading ten covering roughly 9.7%. As to this clone: The antigen is undetermined.

Germline V gene data show CDR1 as SGHNT and CDR2 as YENEEA. This CDR3 region has 12 residues. Trimming shortened V by 8 bases and J by 2 bases, and 10 bases separated the two germline ends. Findings and caveats of the study: TCR beta V- and J-gene trimming, according to a later analysis, was linked to a missense DCLRE1C variant.

This clonotype originated in a woman aged 60-75 years in good health and CMV-seropositive. This chain uses TRBV11-3 with TRBJ2-7; D is perhaps TRBD1 (5 bases). The material sequenced was PBMCs. The CDR3 protein is CASGGRAYEQYF. The CDR3 coding sequence is TGTGCCAGCGGCGGCAGGGCCTACGAGCAGTACTTC.